This T cell receptor beta chain was recorded in a study of blood T cell repertoires in COVID-19. Study context: Acute-phase and convalescent COVID-19 samples originated in the United States, Italy and Spain.

Per the original data handling: Reference gene primer amplification gave estimated nucleated cell counts. TCRdb's copy holds only in-frame clones and misses some; the assay was immunoSEQ multiplex PCR. That table is the source of V, J and clone size, and D and trimming were worked out from the DNA. Among roughly 150,000 clones, approximately 83% were seen once, and the ten largest hold approximately 2%. This TCR was recovered from a woman of 80 years or more with acute or convalescent COVID-19. Specimen: peripheral blood.

In DNA form, the CDR3 reads TGTGCCAGCAGCGGCGAGGGACAGGGTCGCACTGAAGCTTTCTTT. Protein sequence: CASSGEGQGRTEAFF. The chain combines TRBV9 with TRBJ1-1; 9 bases line up with TRBD1. This CDR3 is built from 15 residues. With 3 bases clipped from V and 4 bases from J, the junction kept 7 bases outside the gene matches. In germline, CDR1 is SGDLS, CDR2 YYNGEE.